In this sample, the clone carrying this TCR beta chain turned up once. Its antigen is currently unknown. There are 17 residues in the CDR3. With 0 bases clipped from V and 3 bases from J, the junction kept 6 bases outside the gene matches. Per the germline V gene, CDR1 is LGHNA and CDR2 is YSLEER. The entry originates in a study of cytomegalovirus exposure and HLA in healthy donors. Amplification used 60 Vbeta primers and 13 Jbeta primers. Sequenced by immunoSEQ multiplex PCR; TCRdb stores in-frame clones only, minus some. The repertoire holds about 78,000 clones, with 55% to 85% as singletons. Findings of the study overall: Previous analysis showed most TCR beta V segments were productive about 87% or about 30% of the time. In a later analysis, a missense DCLRE1C variant was linked to TCR beta V- and J-gene trimming. Several of the most significant clusters were apparently associated with common viral pathogens in a later analysis.

The clonotype originates from a woman in her thirties or forties in good health and CMV-seropositive. The gene calls are TRBV4-3 and TRBJ2-3; the match to TRBD2 covers 10 bases. Sequencing was carried out using PBMCs. The CDR3 region has the DNA TGCGCCAGCAGCCAAGATCCTAGCGGGGGCGCGACAGATACGCAGTATTTT. Translating it yields CASSQDPSGGATDTQYF.